The rows below give T cell receptor beta chains drawn from one sample of a study of OX40 agonist ivuxolimab in advanced cancers. Here immunoSEQ multiplex PCR was the method, and the copy in TCRdb shows in-frame clones only, minus some. The sample shows 70,000 to 95,000 clones, about nine tenths of them seen only once. The source was CD4+ or CD8+ T cells sorted from blood, collected in a trial of the OX40 agonist ivuxolimab. The source is an adult with an advanced solid tumor such as melanoma, head and neck, liver or kidney cancer. Both conserved end residues are part of each CDR3. The D gene is left open where the match is weak. For some rows the clone size is stated as once, few or many, or as a class when expanded; others skip it.

v_call	j_call	clone_size	d_call	cdr3_nt	cdr3_aa
TRBV6-6	TRBJ1-5	.	.	TGTGCCAGCAGTTCCGTCCGACAGGTCGATAATCAGCCCCAGCATTTT	CASSSVRQVDNQPQHF
TRBV5-1	TRBJ2-7	.	TRBD1	TGCGCCAGCAGCTTGGCCCCAGGGGGCGCAGAGCAGTACTTC	CASSLAPGGAEQYF
TRBV19	TRBJ2-2	.	TRBD1	TGTGCCAGTAGTACCGGGACAGGGAACACCGGGGAGCTGTTTTTT	CASSTGTGNTGELFF
TRBV30	TRBJ1-5	once	.	TGTGCCTGGAGTACAGCTCCGGGTAGCAATCAGCCCCAGCATTTT	CAWSTAPGSNQPQHF
TRBV27	TRBJ2-5	.	.	TGTGCCAGCAGTTTGTGGGGGGATGAGACCCAGTACTTC	CASSLWGDETQYF
TRBV5-4	TRBJ2-5	.	TRBD2	TGTGCCAGCAGCTTACCTAGCGGGGGGGAAGAGACCCAGTACTTC	CASSLPSGGEETQYF
TRBV11-2	TRBJ2-2	.	.	TGTGCCAGCAGCGTGGGACCCCAGAACACCGGGGAGCTGTTTTTT	CASSVGPQNTGELFF
TRBV5-1	TRBJ2-3	.	TRBD2	TGCGCCAGCAGCTCGGGAGGGACTGCGGGCCCTAGCACAGATACGCAGTATTTT	CASSSGGTAGPSTDTQYF
TRBV9	TRBJ2-5	.	.	TGTGCCAGCAATATTTACGGGGGAGAGACCCAGTACTTC	CASNIYGGETQYF
TRBV28	TRBJ1-2	.	.	TGTGCCAGCAGCCTCGGGCTCAGGGGTTATGGCTACACCTTC	CASSLGLRGYGYTF
TRBV7-9	TRBJ2-7	few	.	TGTGCCAGCAGCTTCGCGACCGAGCAGTACTTC	CASSFATEQYF
TRBV10-3	TRBJ2-3	.	.	TGTGCCATCAGTGAGTCGGGGACGCTTAGCACAGATACGCAGTATTTT	CAISESGTLSTDTQYF
TRBV2	TRBJ1-3	.	.	TGTGCCAGCAGTGATAGGGGGGGCAGCTCTGGAAACACCATATATTTT	CASSDRGGSSGNTIYF
TRBV6-5	TRBJ2-1	.	TRBD2	TGTGCCAGCAGTTACAGGGGAGGGTATGAGCAGTTCTTC	CASSYRGGYEQFF
TRBV28	TRBJ1-4	.	TRBD1	TGTGCCAGCAGCAGGAACCGGGACAGCAAAAAACTGTTTTTT	CASSRNRDSKKLFF
TRBV6-1	TRBJ1-3	.	TRBD1	TGTGCCAGCAGCAGGACAGGTCTCGCAGGAAACACCATATATTTT	CASSRTGLAGNTIYF
TRBV5-4	TRBJ2-1	.	.	TGTGCCAGCAGCTTGGCTGGCGGGTCGGGGTACAATGAGCAGTTCTTC	CASSLAGGSGYNEQFF
TRBV28	TRBJ2-7	.	.	TGTGCCAGCATTCGGGGTGGGCCCGGCTACGAGCAGTACTTC	CASIRGGPGYEQYF
TRBV19	TRBJ2-4	.	TRBD2	TGTGCCAGTAGGCCCGGGGGGGGCAACATTCAGTACTTC	CASRPGGGNIQYF
TRBV7-2	TRBJ1-6	.	TRBD1	TGTGCCAGCAGCTTAGGGCGGGACAGGGGGCCTTCACCCCTCCACTTT	CASSLGRDRGPSPLHF
TRBV18	TRBJ2-6	once	TRBD1	TGTGCCAGCTCACTCTCTGGGACAGGGGGCTCTGGGGCCAACGTCCTGACTTTC	CASSLSGTGGSGANVLTF
TRBV5-1	TRBJ2-3	.	TRBD2	TGCGCCAGCAGCTTGGTACTAGCGGGGGGGGCAGATACGCAGTATTTT	CASSLVLAGGADTQYF
TRBV2	TRBJ2-3	.	.	TGTGCCAGCAGTGATCTGGGAGGGGGGGATACGCAGTATTTT	CASSDLGGGDTQYF
TRBV7-3	TRBJ2-3	.	TRBD2	TGTGCCAGCAGCCAACCCACTAGCGGGTGGGATACGCAGTATTTT	CASSQPTSGWDTQYF
TRBV13	TRBJ2-5	.	TRBD2	TGTGCCAGCAGCGGGAGACTAGCGGGGGGCCACCCTCCCCCAGAGACCCAGTACTTC	CASSGRLAGGHPPPETQYF
TRBV28	TRBJ2-5	.	TRBD2	TGTGCCAGCAGTTTCAGACTAGCGGGGTACTCAGAGACCCAGTACTTC	CASSFRLAGYSETQYF
TRBV7-9	TRBJ2-2	few	.	TGTGCCAGCAGCTTCGGAGGTTGGGGGACCGGGGAGCTGTTTTTT	CASSFGGWGTGELFF
TRBV11-1	TRBJ2-1	.	TRBD2	TGTGCCAGCAGCTTAGGCGATAGCGGGAGCTCCTACAATGAGCAGTTCTTC	CASSLGDSGSSYNEQFF